These 21 T cell receptor beta chains were all obtained from the same sample, sequenced in a study of brain T cells in children with intractable seizures. Only in-frame clones appear in the TCRdb table, and some are missing; sequencing was by immunoSEQ multiplex PCR. Among around 20,000 clones listed, 94% were seen once. Source: peripheral blood, taken at surgery. These receptors originate from a boy aged 5-17 years with focal cortical dysplasia and intractable seizures.

The CDR3 DNA reads TGTGCCAGCAGCCTCGGACAGGGGAAGAACACTGAAGCTTTCTTT. Translating gives CASSLGQGKNTEAFF. The rearrangement links TRBV5-6 to TRBJ1-1; 9 nucleotides agree with TRBD1. The CDR3 length is 15 residues. The V and J ends lost 4 bases and 1 base, in that order; junction bases with no gene match: 5. Per the germline V gene, CDR1 is SGHDT and CDR2 is YYEEEE.

The chain couples TRBV11-1 to TRBJ2-7; TRBD2 aligns across 9 bases. Unmatched junction bases numbered 5, after V lost 5 bases and J lost 0 bases. The CDR3 is 15 residues long. Germline V lookup: CDR1 SGHAT, CDR2 FQDESV (reference sequence). DNA for the CDR3: TGTGCCAGCAGCGACGCGGGGGGGAGCTCCTACGAGCAGTACTTC. This codes for CASSDAGGSSYEQYF.

In DNA, the CDR3 is TGTGCCAGCACTTATGGGGGGGAGCAGTTCTTC. The encoded protein is CASTYGGEQFF. This chain links TRBV25-1 with TRBJ2-1; D possibly corresponds to TRBD2 (6 bases). Deletions cut 7 bases from V and 10 bases from J, with 11 bases between. CDR3 length: 11 residues. The germline V gene encodes CDR1 MGHDK and CDR2 SYGVNS. The full variable domain, completed using reference TRBV25-1 and TRBJ2-1, is EADIYQTPRYLVIGTGKKITLECSQTMGHDKMYWYQQDPGMELHLIHYSYGVNSTEKGDLSSESTVSRIRTEHFPLTLESARPSHTSQYLCASTYGGEQFFGPGTRLTVL.

J is TRBJ1-2 and V is TRBV19; D remains ambiguous. This CDR3 has 11 residues. Trimming removed 5 bases from V and 5 bases from J, with 6 bases in between. Germline CDR1 is LNHDA and CDR2 is SQIVND (reference sequence). The CDR3 loop is CASSASYGYTF. The CDR3 coding sequence is TGTGCCAGTAGTGCCAGTTATGGCTACACCTTC.

The gene calls are TRBV5-4 and TRBJ1-1; D is perhaps TRBD1 (6 bases). The germline V and J ends were trimmed by 9 bases and 0 bases, with 9 bases remaining between them. Germline V gives CDR1 SGHNT, CDR2 YYREEE (reference sequence). CDR3 length equals 12 residues. The CDR3 sequence: CATGTLNTEAFF. The CDR3 region has the DNA TGTGCCACCGGGACACTGAACACTGAAGCTTTCTTT.

In nucleotides, the CDR3 is TGCGCCAGCAGCCAAGTACAGAACTATGGCTACACCTTC. It specifies CASSQVQNYGYTF. V usage is TRBV4-1 and J usage is TRBJ1-2, with no clear D. The V gene lost 1 base and the J gene lost 2 bases, with 5 bases spanning the gap. The CDR3 is 13 residues long. Germline CDR1 reads MGHRA; CDR2 reads YSYEKL.

V and J are TRBV5-1 and TRBJ2-3; perhaps TRBD2 as D (6 bases). The CDR3 is made up of 16 amino acids. Germline V gives CDR1 SGHRS, CDR2 YFSETQ. V gave up 0 bases and J gave up 3 bases, with 14 bases separating them. The CDR3 DNA reads TGCGCCAGCAGCTTGGGAGCTAGCGCAAGAACAGATACGCAGTATTTT. It specifies CASSLGASARTDTQYF.

This chain uses TRBV2 with TRBJ1-5; D gene unclear. V was shortened by 2 bases and J by 1 base, with 9 bases between the two germline ends. The CDR3 runs to 15 residues. Germline CDR1 SNHLY, CDR2 FYNNEI. The CDR3 is CASSEYLGSNQPQHF. Here the CDR3 DNA reads TGTGCCAGCAGTGAATACCTTGGGAGCAATCAGCCCCAGCATTTT.

This clone showed up just once. This sequence joins TRBV5-1 and TRBJ1-5; D gene ambiguous. CDR3 length: 14 amino acids. V lost 1 base to trimming and J lost 0 bases, with 5 bases between them. The V gene's germline CDR1 is SGHRS and CDR2 YFSETQ. CDR3 region: CASSLTSSNQPQHF. The CDR3 DNA is TGCGCCAGCAGCTTGACCTCTAGCAATCAGCCCCAGCATTTT.

The J gene is TRBJ1-6, the V gene TRBV28; the D gene is possibly TRBD1 (5 bases). The CDR3 is 15 amino acids. V dropped 2 bases and J dropped 3 bases, with 8 bases sitting between them. Germline CDR1 MDHEN, CDR2 SYDVKM. In nucleotides, the CDR3 is TGTGCCAGCAGTTTAAAGGGGTTCTATAATTCACCCCTCCACTTT. It codes for CASSLKGFYNSPLHF.

V and J are TRBV15 and TRBJ2-3, with 11 bases aligning to TRBD1. V lost 0 bases, J lost 4 bases, and 3 bases stayed unmatched. Germline CDR1 reads LNHNV; CDR2 reads YYDKDF (reference sequence). The CDR3 consists of 16 residues. For the CDR3, the DNA is TGTGCCACCAGCAGAGAGTCGGGACAGGGGGCAGATACGCAGTATTTT. As protein: CATSRESGQGADTQYF.

The rearrangement links TRBV5-4 to TRBJ1-2; D unresolved. The germline gives CDR1 SGHNT, CDR2 YYREEE (reference sequence). This CDR3 has 13 residues. V lost 0 bases to trimming and J lost 8 bases, with 11 bases between them. The CDR3 spells CASSLGREGGYTF. The DNA for the CDR3 is TGTGCCAGCAGCTTGGGACGCGAAGGGGGCTACACCTTC. The full variable domain, its missing parts supplied by reference TRBV5-4 and TRBJ1-2, is ETGVTQSPTHLIKTRGQQVTLRCSSQSGHNTVSWYQQALGQGPQFIFQYYREEENGRGNFPPRFSGLQFPNYSSELNVNALELDDSALYLCASSLGREGGYTFGSGTRLTVV.

This clone was detected once. The V call is TRBV4-1, the J call TRBJ1-2; 7 bases are shared with TRBD1. The V segment lost 1 base and the J segment 8 bases; nucleotides outside the gene matches: 7. Germline V lookup: CDR1 MGHRA, CDR2 YSYEKL. The CDR3 contains 14 residues. CDR3 bases: TGCGCCAGCAGCCAAGCCCGCACAGGGGACGGCTACACCTTC. Translating gives CASSQARTGDGYTF.

V is TRBV24-1 and J is TRBJ2-1; D might be TRBD1 or TRBD2, each matching 5 bases. The CDR3 covers 16 residues. Trimming pared 5 bases from V and 3 bases from J, leaving 16 bases between. Germline V CDR1 and CDR2: KGHDR, SFDVKD. The CDR3 is CATSGPWDGRYNEQFF. In DNA, the CDR3 is TGTGCCACCAGTGGCCCTTGGGACGGACGCTACAATGAGCAGTTCTTC.

V gene TRBV7-3 combines with J gene TRBJ1-1; maybe TRBD1 (5 bases). The CDR3 contains 13 residues. Trimming shortened V by 2 bases and J by 1 base, and 5 bases separated the two germline ends. Germline V gene data show CDR1 as SGHTA and CDR2 as FQGTGA. CDR3 amino acids: CASSLGTNTEAFF. CDR3 bases: TGTGCCAGCAGCTTAGGGACGAACACTGAAGCTTTCTTT.

The V and J genes are TRBV29-1 and TRBJ1-2; tentatively, D is TRBD1 (5 bases). The CDR3 spans 14 residues. Looked up from germline, CDR1 is SQVTM and CDR2 is ANQGSEA. Trimming took off 0 bases at V and 4 bases at J, with 12 bases between the two ends. DNA of the CDR3: TGCAGCGTTGAAGATGGGACGGCGGCCTATGGCTACACCTTC. Its protein is CSVEDGTAAYGYTF.

This chain joins TRBV5-1 and TRBJ1-2, with D possibly being TRBD1 (5 bases). The germline V gene has CDR1 SGHRS and CDR2 YFSETQ. The CDR3 sequence is 13 residues long. The V end was cut by 3 bases, the J end by 0 bases, with 6 bases between. The CDR3, as DNA: TGCGCCAGCAGCTGGGACGCTAACTATGGCTACACCTTC. It codes for CASSWDANYGYTF.

This rearrangement joins TRBV7-9 to TRBJ2-7; D may be TRBD1 or TRBD2 (5 bases each). The ends were cut back, 5 bases at V and 6 bases at J, with 29 bases in the middle. This CDR3 contains 18 residues. Looked up from germline, CDR1 is SEHNR and CDR2 is FQNEAQ (reference sequence). For the CDR3, the DNA is TGTGCCAGCAGCCCTAGTGGGGGTTTGGTAGCAGGGATTGCCGAGCAGTACTTC. Residues: CASSPSGGLVAGIAEQYF.

The rearrangement joins TRBV11-2 to TRBJ2-5; 12 nucleotides align to TRBD2. CDR3 length: 17 residues. V dropped 4 bases and J dropped 0; count of bases not matched to a gene: 6. Germline V gene data show CDR1 as SGHAT and CDR2 as FQNNGV. In DNA, the CDR3 is TGTGCCAGCAGCTCGACAGGACTAGCGGGATACCAAGAGACCCAGTACTTC. As protein: CASSSTGLAGYQETQYF. The full variable domain, with the rest looked up from reference TRBV11-2 and TRBJ2-5, is EAGVAQSPRYKIIEKRQSVAFWCNPISGHATLYWYQQILGQGPKLLIQFQNNGVVDDSQLPKDRFSAERLKGVDSTLKIQPAKLEDSAVYLCASSSTGLAGYQETQYFGPGTRLLVL.

This clone has only one observation. The CDR3 sequence: CASSRTIRVGANVLTF. The CDR3 DNA is TGTGCCAGCAGCCGGACGATCAGGGTCGGGGCCAACGTCCTGACTTTC. The chain is built from TRBV7-9 and TRBJ2-6, with D tentatively TRBD1 (5 bases). The CDR3 is made up of 16 amino acids. CDR1 and CDR2 from the germline V gene are SEHNR and FQNEAQ (reference sequence). V dropped 5 bases and J dropped 4 bases, with 15 bases sitting between them.

This clone was seen once. The chain joins TRBV2 to TRBJ2-5; D perhaps matches TRBD2 (5 bases). Germline-derived CDR1 and CDR2 are SNHLY and FYNNEI. This CDR3 is built from 14 residues. The V end was cut by 2 bases, the J end by 1 base, with 8 bases between. The CDR3 DNA reads TGTGCCAGCAGTGAAATCAGCGGCCAAGAGACCCAGTACTTC. Encoded protein: CASSEISGQETQYF. Supplemented by reference TRBV2 and TRBJ2-5, the full variable domain reads EPEVTQTPSHQVTQMGQEVILRCVPISNHLYFYWYRQILGQKVEFLVSFYNNEISEKSEIFDDQFSVERPDGSNFTLKIRSTKLEDSAMYFCASSEISGQETQYFGPGTRLLVL.